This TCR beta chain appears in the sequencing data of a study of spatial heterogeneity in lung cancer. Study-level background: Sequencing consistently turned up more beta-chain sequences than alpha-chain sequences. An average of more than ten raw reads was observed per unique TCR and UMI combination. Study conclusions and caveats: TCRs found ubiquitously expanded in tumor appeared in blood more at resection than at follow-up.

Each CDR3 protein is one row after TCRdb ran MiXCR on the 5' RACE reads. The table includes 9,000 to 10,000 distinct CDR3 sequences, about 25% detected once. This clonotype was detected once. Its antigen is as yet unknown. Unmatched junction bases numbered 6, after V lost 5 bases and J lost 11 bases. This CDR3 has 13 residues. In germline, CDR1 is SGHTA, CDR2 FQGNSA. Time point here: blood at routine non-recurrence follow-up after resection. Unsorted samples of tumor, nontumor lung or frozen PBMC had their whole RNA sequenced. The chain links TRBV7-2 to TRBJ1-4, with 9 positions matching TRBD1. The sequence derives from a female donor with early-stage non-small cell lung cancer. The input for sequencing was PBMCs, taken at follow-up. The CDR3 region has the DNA TGTGCCAGCAGCCCGGGACAGGGAAGGAAACTGTTTTTT. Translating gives CASSPGQGRKLFF.